The T cell receptor beta chain under discussion was sequenced for a study of radiotherapy plus CTLA-4 blockade in lung cancer. Whole-study context: Among enrolled patients, 15% to 20% responded and 30% to 40% achieved disease control. Whole-study findings and limits: After treatment with radiotherapy plus ipilimumab, TCR clones that came from the tumor expanded in blood. With interferon-beta, early dynamics of blood T cell clones were reported to best predict response.

To note about this clone: Its cognate antigen is unknown.

With ipilimumab providing CTLA-4 blockade, focal radiation was administered to patients who had chemo-refractory metastatic non-small-cell lung cancer. The germline V gene has CDR1 SEHNR and CDR2 FQNEAQ (reference sequence). The length of the CDR3 is 14 residues. V was cut by 6 bases and J by 4 bases, with 13 bases left in between. Method: immunoSEQ multiplex PCR; TCRdb's copy keeps in-frame clones and lacks some. This table holds under 3,500 clones, more than 70% found once. The sample was tumor tissue, taken from a patient treated with radiotherapy plus ipilimumab. The clonotype was recovered from a human donor with non-small cell lung cancer that progressed on radiotherapy plus ipilimumab. V and J are TRBV7-9 and TRBJ1-5; D perhaps matches TRBD1 (5 bases). The CDR3 is CASSSHRTNQPQHF. CDR3 sequence (DNA): TGTGCCAGCAGTTCTCACAGGACGAATCAGCCCCAGCATTTT.